This T cell receptor beta chain was captured by sequencing in a study of T-cell memory formation after mild COVID-19. Study observations and caveats: Clones which contracted sat mainly in CM and EM if CD4+, and in EMRA if CD8+. In pre-infection memory, a portion of responding clones appeared, which suggested that cross-reactive memory joined. Contracting clones from day 15 to 85 had balanced CD4/CD8; later expanders favoured CD4+.

Germline CDR1 MNHEY, CDR2 SVGAGI. The CDR3 has 15 amino acids. Germline trimming cut 5 bases from V and 3 bases from J; bases unmatched to any gene: 4. The sample holds a few counts of this clonotype. Its antigen is not known. Barcoded TCR alpha and TCR beta cDNA libraries with UMIs came from 5'RACE using constant-segment primers. MiXCR, run by TCRdb on the 5' RACE reads, gives a single entry per CDR3 protein. The sample contains some 120,000 distinct CDR3 sequences, around 6.3% of which appear only once. This chain connects TRBV6-5 to TRBJ1-6, with TRBD1 identical over 7 bases. Sequenced material: PBMCs or a T cell subset sorted from them (not recorded which). This clonotype was sampled from an adult woman who had mild COVID-19 (a few samples of this study predate the infection). Cell type and time point are not known. This CDR3 is CASSPQGVYNSPLHF. CDR3 nucleotides: TGTGCCAGCAGTCCCCAGGGGGTCTATAATTCACCCCTCCACTTT.